This T cell receptor beta chain was sequenced for a study of blood T cell repertoires in COVID-19. Study overall: PBMCs, B-cell-depleted T cells, or T cells were the source of the cDNA or gDNA that made up the material.

Original handling: Reference gene primer amplification yielded estimated nucleated cell counts. TCRdb's copy holds only in-frame clones and misses some; the assay was immunoSEQ multiplex PCR. V, J and clone size were drawn from that table, and D and trimming were deduced from the DNA. The sample has under 350,000 clones, approximately 90% seen once. Germline values: CDR1 SGHTA, CDR2 FQGNSA. Trimming cost V 6 bases and J 5 bases, with 20 bases left between them. The CDR3 has 16 amino acids. Sequenced: peripheral blood. The TCR sequence derives from a young man with active or convalescent COVID-19. This sequence joins TRBV7-2 and TRBJ2-1; D remains unclear. The CDR3 protein is CASRRYSLTLDNEQFF. The CDR3, as DNA: TGTGCCAGCAGACGATACAGCCTCACGCTGGACAATGAGCAGTTCTTC.